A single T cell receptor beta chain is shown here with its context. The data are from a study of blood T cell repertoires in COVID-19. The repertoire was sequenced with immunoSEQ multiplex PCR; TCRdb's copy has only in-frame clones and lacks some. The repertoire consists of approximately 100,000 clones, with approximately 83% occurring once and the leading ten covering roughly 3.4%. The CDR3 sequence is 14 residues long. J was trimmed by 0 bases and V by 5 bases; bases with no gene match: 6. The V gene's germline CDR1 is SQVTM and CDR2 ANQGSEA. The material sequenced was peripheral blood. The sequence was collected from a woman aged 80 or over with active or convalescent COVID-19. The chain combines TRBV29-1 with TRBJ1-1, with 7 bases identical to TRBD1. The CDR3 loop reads CSVIPTGLNTEAFF. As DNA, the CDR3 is TGCAGCGTTATTCCGACAGGGTTGAACACTGAAGCTTTCTTT.